Below, 28 T cell receptor beta chains from the same sample are listed, as sequenced in a study of T cell responses to AZD1222 COVID-19 vaccine. Using immunoSEQ multiplex PCR, the repertoire was profiled, and TCRdb retains in-frame clones only, with some absent. Seen here are under 200,000 clones, approximately 94% observed once, and the top ten hold approximately 0.6%. The material was peripheral blood, obtained on day 0 of AZD1222 vaccination. The receptor set was obtained from an adult in good health.

This chain connects TRBV11-2 to TRBJ2-3; D call uncertain. Trimming removed 1 base at V and 4 bases at J, with 12 bases between. The germline V gene encodes CDR1 SGHAT and CDR2 FQNNGV. This CDR3 contains 15 residues. The CDR3 nucleotides read TGTGCCAGCAGCTTAGCCCCGGTCGCGGCAGATACGCAGTATTTT. Translated, it gives CASSLAPVAADTQYF.

This chain joins TRBV27 and TRBJ2-7; TRBD1 matches 8 bases. CDR1 is MNHEY and CDR2 is SMNVEV in the germline V gene (reference sequence). J gave up 4 bases and V 5 bases, and 7 bases lay outside the gene matches. There are 14 residues in the CDR3. CDR3 nucleotides: TGTGCCAGCAGTGGGGGGACAGGTATTTACGAGCAGTACTTC. The encoded protein is CASSGGTGIYEQYF.

The chain employs TRBV28 and TRBJ1-2, with D unresolved. The CDR3 totals 14 residues. Trimming shortened V by 3 bases and J by 5 bases, and 13 bases separated the two germline ends. Germline loops: CDR1 MDHEN, CDR2 SYDVKM. This CDR3 is CASSFNLHGYGYTF. CDR3 DNA sequence: TGTGCCAGCAGTTTTAACCTGCACGGGTATGGCTACACCTTC.

V gene TRBV7-9 combines with J gene TRBJ1-5; tentatively, D is TRBD1 (6 bases). Germline lookup yields CDR1 SEHNR and CDR2 FQNEAQ (reference sequence). There are 15 residues in the CDR3. Trimming shortened V by 5 bases and J by 6 bases, and 17 bases separated the two germline ends. The CDR3 protein is CASSPEGEGGQPQHF. The DNA of the CDR3 is TGTGCCAGCAGCCCCGAAGGAGAGGGGGGTCAGCCCCAGCATTTT.

This clone appeared once. The V gene is TRBV9, the J gene TRBJ1-3; no clear D. The V end was cut by 0 bases, the J end by 0 bases, with 10 bases between. CDR3 length equals 16 residues. Germline V gene sequence: CDR1 SGDLS, CDR2 YYNGEE. The CDR3 DNA reads as TGTGCCAGCAGCGTAGGGGTGCGTGGCTCTGGAAACACCATATATTTT. This gives the protein CASSVGVRGSGNTIYF.

The chain combines TRBV6-6 with TRBJ2-1; possibly TRBD2 for D (5 bases). The germline gives CDR1 MNHNY, CDR2 SVGAGI (reference sequence). Trimming removed 4 bases from V and 12 bases from J, with 22 bases in between. The CDR3 covers 15 residues. The DNA for the CDR3 is TGTGCCAGCAGTTCGACGGGATCTCCCAATGAGTGGCAGTTCTTC. The encoded protein is CASSSTGSPNEWQFF.

This chain uses TRBV6-1 with TRBJ1-5; D unresolved. CDR1 is MNHNS and CDR2 is SASEGT in the germline V gene. Trimming stripped 2 bases from V and 9 bases from J, with 5 bases between. This CDR3 spans 11 amino acids. CDR3 DNA: TGTGCCAGCAGTGAACTGGGGCCCCAGCATTTT. Translated: CASSELGPQHF.

The chain is built from TRBV3-1 (or the pseudogene TRBV3-2) and TRBJ1-3; TRBD1 might be the D (5 bases). Germline V gene data show CDR1 as LGHDT and CDR2 as YNNKEL (reference sequence). The CDR3 consists of 16 residues. Trimming shortened V by 5 bases and J by 0 bases, and 14 bases separated the two germline ends. The CDR3 loop reads CASSSRRRGSGNTIYF. CDR3 in DNA: TGTGCCAGCAGCTCCAGGAGAAGGGGCTCTGGAAACACCATATATTTT.

This clone was counted a few times. The V and J genes are TRBV30 and TRBJ1-1; D is possibly TRBD1 (5 bases). Germline assignment: CDR1 GTSNPN and CDR2 SVGIG (reference sequence). Trimming removed 4 bases from V and 1 base from J, with 16 bases in between. This CDR3 is built from 15 residues. In DNA, the CDR3 is TGTGCCTGGATTTATAAGGGACGGACGAACACTGAAGCTTTCTTT. Amino acids: CAWIYKGRTNTEAFF.

The chain is built from TRBV5-1 and TRBJ2-5; perhaps TRBD1 as D (5 bases). The germline V gene encodes CDR1 SGHRS and CDR2 YFSETQ. This CDR3 comprises 14 residues. The V gene lost 4 bases and the J gene lost 3 bases, with 13 bases spanning the gap. This chain's CDR3 is CASSRDRGKETQYF. In DNA, the CDR3 is TGCGCCAGCAGCCGTGACAGAGGTAAAGAGACCCAGTACTTC.

The chain is built from TRBV7-9 and TRBJ2-7; no definite D call. Germline loops: CDR1 SEHNR, CDR2 FQNEAQ (reference sequence). The CDR3 runs 15 residues. The V end was cut by 3 bases, the J end by 2 bases, with 14 bases between. The CDR3 loop reads CASSLPAAETYEQYF. As DNA, the CDR3 is TGTGCCAGCAGCTTGCCGGCGGCTGAGACCTACGAGCAGTACTTC. Complete variable domain (other parts from reference TRBV7-9 and TRBJ2-7): DTGVSQNPRHKITKRGQNVTFRCDPISEHNRLYWYRQTLGQGPEFLTYFQNEAQLEKSRLLSDRFSAERPKGSFSTLEIQRTEQGDSAMYLCASSLPAAETYEQYFGPGTRLTVT.

The rearrangement links TRBV27 to TRBJ2-1; 14 bases align to TRBD2. Germline lookup yields CDR1 MNHEY and CDR2 SMNVEV (reference sequence). V lost 5 bases and J lost 7; bases outside the gene matches: 4. This CDR3 contains 15 residues. CDR3 amino acids: CASSIGTSGRNEQFF. The CDR3 nucleotides read TGTGCCAGCAGTATCGGGACTAGCGGGAGAAATGAGCAGTTCTTC.

The chain links TRBV3-1 (or the pseudogene TRBV3-2) to TRBJ1-2; D may be TRBD1 (5 bases). The V and J ends lost 5 bases and 5 bases respectively, with 18 bases between them. The germline CDR1 and CDR2 sequences are LGHDT and YNNKEL (reference sequence). This CDR3 is built from 15 residues. This CDR3 reads CASSARGRLTYGYTF. The CDR3 DNA reads as TGTGCCAGCAGCGCCCGGGGCCGACTGACATATGGCTACACCTTC.

The chain joins TRBV19 to TRBJ1-1; unclear D gene. With 9 bases removed from V and 5 bases from J, the gap between germline ends came to 16 bases. The CDR3 has 13 residues. Germline-derived CDR1 and CDR2 are LNHDA and SQIVND (reference sequence). DNA of the CDR3: TGTGCCAGCAACCCGGGTCGTGGGACTGAAGCTTTCTTT. It yields the protein CASNPGRGTEAFF.

The genes are TRBV6-4 and TRBJ2-5; D tentatively fits TRBD1 or TRBD2 (5 bases each). CDR1 MRHNA and CDR2 SNTAGT come from the germline V gene. CDR3 length: 15 residues. Trimming took 4 bases from V and 1 from J, leaving 13 bases between them. The DNA for the CDR3 is TGTGCCAGCAGTGCCCTAGCTGGGGCCCAAGAGACCCAGTACTTC. This sequence encodes CASSALAGAQETQYF.

The chain combines TRBV28 with TRBJ1-2; D is ambiguous. This CDR3 has 12 amino acids. Germline values: CDR1 MDHEN, CDR2 SYDVKM. V was shortened by 2 bases and J by 4 bases, with 5 bases between the two germline ends. CDR3 region: CASSLTGYGYTF. The CDR3 nucleotides read TGTGCCAGCAGTTTAACCGGCTATGGCTACACCTTC.

The chain carries TRBV30 and TRBJ2-2; D not resolved. The germline gives CDR1 GTSNPN, CDR2 SVGIG (reference sequence). The CDR3 is 11 residues long. V was shortened by 4 bases and J by 8 bases, with 8 bases between the two germline ends. CDR3 protein: CAWNLRGELFF. The DNA of the CDR3 is TGTGCCTGGAACCTTCGGGGGGAGCTGTTTTTT.

V is TRBV10-3 and J is TRBJ2-2; D might be TRBD2 (5 bases). The ends were cut back, 3 bases at V and 4 bases at J, with 9 bases in the middle. The germline V gene has CDR1 ENHRY and CDR2 SYGVKD. This CDR3 has 14 residues. CDR3 DNA sequence: TGTGCCATCAGTGATGGACTCGGCACCGGGGAGCTGTTTTTT. Amino acids: CAISDGLGTGELFF.

J is TRBJ2-7 and V is TRBV28; D gene unclear. Germline-derived CDR1 and CDR2 are MDHEN and SYDVKM. Trimming removed 3 bases at V and 1 base at J, with 10 bases between. CDR3 length: 14 amino acids. Here the CDR3 DNA reads TGTGCCAGCAGTTTGGATTCGGGTTCCTACGAGCAGTACTTC. Amino acid sequence: CASSLDSGSYEQYF.

The chain couples TRBV27 to TRBJ1-5, with 7 bases lining up with TRBD1. This CDR3 comprises 15 residues. The V gene end was trimmed by 4 bases and the J gene end by 9 bases; junction bases not matched to a gene: 12. CDR1 is MNHEY, CDR2 SMNVEV, per germline (reference sequence). Here the CDR3 reads CASSSIDRVPRPQHF. As DNA, the CDR3 is TGTGCCAGCAGTTCCATCGACAGGGTCCCCCGGCCCCAGCATTTT.

Notes on this clone: This same CDR3 is encoded by further DNA sequences in the sample. The chain employs TRBV7-9 and TRBJ2-7, with D maybe TRBD1 (6 bases). Per germline, CDR1 SEHNR and CDR2 FQNEAQ (reference sequence). This CDR3 comprises 13 residues. With 1 base removed from V and 2 bases from J, the gap between germline ends came to 6 bases. The CDR3 nucleotides read TGTGCCAGCAGCTTAGACAGGGCCTACGAGCAGTACTTC. This encodes CASSLDRAYEQYF.

The chain employs TRBV27 and TRBJ1-2; 10 bases are a match to TRBD1. The length of the CDR3 is 15 residues. Germline V gives CDR1 MNHEY, CDR2 SMNVEV (reference sequence). Losses at the gene ends were 5 bases for V and 7 bases for J; bases not matched to a gene: 10. CDR3 bases: TGTGCCAGCAGTGAGACAGGGGGCGCCCCCGGTGGCTACACCTTC. It translates to CASSETGGAPGGYTF.

The chain employs TRBV27 and TRBJ1-4, with D unresolved. Trimming left V 6 bases short and J 0 bases short, with 14 bases between. Looked up from germline, CDR1 is MNHEY and CDR2 is SMNVEV (reference sequence). This CDR3 has 16 amino acids. This CDR3 reads CASSRSPRATNEKLFF. CDR3 coding DNA: TGTGCCAGCAGCCGCTCACCTAGGGCAACTAATGAAAAACTGTTTTTT. The full variable domain, with the rest looked up from reference TRBV27 and TRBJ1-4, is EAQVTQNPRYLITVTGKKLTVTCSQNMNHEYMSWYRQDPGLGLRQIYYSMNVEVTDKGDVPEGYKVSRKEKRNFPLILESPSPNQTSLYFCASSRSPRATNEKLFFGSGTQLSVL.

V usage is TRBV28 and J usage is TRBJ1-1; D not resolved. Germline lookup yields CDR1 MDHEN and CDR2 SYDVKM. V dropped 2 bases and J dropped 13 bases, with 14 bases sitting between them. CDR3 length equals 12 residues. CDR3 in amino acids: CASSLTVVEVFF. The CDR3 DNA reads TGTGCCAGCAGTTTAACCGTCGTGGAGGTTTTCTTT.

The rearrangement uses TRBV2 and TRBJ2-2; no reliable D call. Deletions cut 6 bases from V and 7 bases from J, with 6 bases between. This CDR3 has 11 amino acids. Germline V gene lookup returns CDR1 SNHLY and CDR2 FYNNEI. CDR3 in amino acids: CASRGGGELFF. The CDR3, as DNA: TGTGCCAGCAGGGGCGGCGGGGAGCTGTTTTTT.

The chain carries TRBV28 and TRBJ1-6; TRBD1 matches at 7 bases. The germline gives CDR1 MDHEN, CDR2 SYDVKM. Trimming cost V 2 bases and J 11 bases; bases outside gene matches: 15. The CDR3 is made up of 17 amino acids. Here the CDR3 DNA reads TGTGCCAGCAGTTTACCCCACAGACCGACAGGGAGGGCACCCCTCCACTTT. It translates to CASSLPHRPTGRAPLHF.

The chain recombines TRBV12-3 or TRBV12-4 with TRBJ1-2; D is unclear. V was clipped by 2 bases and J by 4 bases, with 8 bases between them. The CDR3 is made up of 13 amino acids. CDR3 sequence (DNA): TGTGCCAGCAGTTTAACAGATATCTATGGCTACACCTTC. Translated, it gives CASSLTDIYGYTF.

The table lists this clone with a count of one. The chain links TRBV18 to TRBJ2-5, with 8 bases that match TRBD2. Germline CDR1 and CDR2: KGHSH and LQKENI. The CDR3 sequence is 16 residues long. The ends lost 4 bases at V and 7 bases at J; junction bases unmatched: 14. In DNA, the CDR3 is TGTGCCAGCTCACTTCTAGCGGGCGTTACAGAGGGGACCCAGTACTTC. It yields the protein CASSLLAGVTEGTQYF.